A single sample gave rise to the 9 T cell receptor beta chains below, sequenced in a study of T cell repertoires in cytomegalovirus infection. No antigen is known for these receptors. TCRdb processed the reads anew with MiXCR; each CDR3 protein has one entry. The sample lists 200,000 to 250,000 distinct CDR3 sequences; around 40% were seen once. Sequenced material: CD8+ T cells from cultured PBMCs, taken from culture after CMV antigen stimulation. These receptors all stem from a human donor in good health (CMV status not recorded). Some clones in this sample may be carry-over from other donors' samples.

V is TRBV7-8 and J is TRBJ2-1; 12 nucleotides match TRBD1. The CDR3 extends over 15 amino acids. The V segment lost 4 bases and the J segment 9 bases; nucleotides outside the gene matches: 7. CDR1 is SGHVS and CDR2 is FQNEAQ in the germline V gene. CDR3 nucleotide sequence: TGTGCCAGCAGCTATAAGGGACAGGGGGCCGCTGAGCAGTTCTTC. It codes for CASSYKGQGAAEQFF.

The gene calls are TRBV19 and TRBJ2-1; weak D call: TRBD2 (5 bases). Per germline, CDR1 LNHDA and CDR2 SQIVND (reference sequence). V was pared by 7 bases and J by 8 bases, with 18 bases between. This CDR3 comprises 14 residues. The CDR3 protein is CASTVSTGIDEQFF. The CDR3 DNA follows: TGTGCCAGTACCGTTTCGACGGGGATCGATGAGCAGTTCTTC.

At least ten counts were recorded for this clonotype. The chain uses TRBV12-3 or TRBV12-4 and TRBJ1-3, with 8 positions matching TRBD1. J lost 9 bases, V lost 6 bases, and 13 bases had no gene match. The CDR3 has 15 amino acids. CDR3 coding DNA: TGTGCCAGCAGCCCGACAGGGGACGCCTGGGGCACCATATATTTT. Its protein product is CASSPTGDAWGTIYF.

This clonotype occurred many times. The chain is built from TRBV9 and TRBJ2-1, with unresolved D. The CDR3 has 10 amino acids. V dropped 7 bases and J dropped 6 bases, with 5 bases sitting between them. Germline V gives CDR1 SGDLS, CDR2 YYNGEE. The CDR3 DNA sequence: TGTGCCAGCGGTACCAATGAGCAGTTCTTC. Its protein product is CASGTNEQFF.

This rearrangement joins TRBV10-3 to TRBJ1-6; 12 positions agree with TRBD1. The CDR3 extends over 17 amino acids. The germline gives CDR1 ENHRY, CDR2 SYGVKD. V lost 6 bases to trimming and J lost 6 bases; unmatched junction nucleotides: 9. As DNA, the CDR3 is TGTGCCATCAGGGATACGGGACAGGGGGCGGGTAATTCACCCCTCCACTTT. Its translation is CAIRDTGQGAGNSPLHF.

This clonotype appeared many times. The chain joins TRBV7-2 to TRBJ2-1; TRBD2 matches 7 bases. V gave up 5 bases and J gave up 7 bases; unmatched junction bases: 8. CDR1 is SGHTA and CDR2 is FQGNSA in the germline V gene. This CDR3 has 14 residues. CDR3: CASSPTSGANEQFF. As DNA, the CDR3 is TGTGCCAGCAGCCCTACCAGCGGGGCTAATGAGCAGTTCTTC.

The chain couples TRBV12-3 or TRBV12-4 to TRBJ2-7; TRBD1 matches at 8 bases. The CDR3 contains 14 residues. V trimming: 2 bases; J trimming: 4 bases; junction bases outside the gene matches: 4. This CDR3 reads CASSLSTGGYEQYF. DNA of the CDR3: TGTGCCAGCAGTTTATCAACAGGGGGTTACGAGCAGTACTTC.

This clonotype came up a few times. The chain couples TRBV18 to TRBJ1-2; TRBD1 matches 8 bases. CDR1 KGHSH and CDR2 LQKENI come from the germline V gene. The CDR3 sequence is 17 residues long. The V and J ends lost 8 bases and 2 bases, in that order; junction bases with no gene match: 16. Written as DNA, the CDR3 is TGTGCCAGCGCCGATTGGGACAGGTTACGGGCGAACTATGGCTACACCTTC. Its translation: CASADWDRLRANYGYTF.

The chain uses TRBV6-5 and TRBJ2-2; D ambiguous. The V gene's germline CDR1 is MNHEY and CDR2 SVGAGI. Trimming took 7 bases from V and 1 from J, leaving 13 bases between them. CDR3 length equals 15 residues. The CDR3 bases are TGTGCCAGCACAGGAGATGGTTTGAACACCGGGGAGCTGTTTTTT. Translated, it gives CASTGDGLNTGELFF.